This T cell receptor (beta chain) was retrieved from a study of OX40 agonist ivuxolimab in advanced cancers. Study-level background: An anti-OX40 (CD134) antibody with agonistic activity, ivuxolimab, was administered to patients. Past anti-PD-1, anti-PD-L1 or anti-CTLA-4 therapy was accepted, and 30% to 50% had received some.

The CDR3 sequence is 14 residues long. Trimming removed 1 base at V and 5 bases at J, with 9 bases between. CDR1 is SNHLY and CDR2 is FYNNEI in the germline V gene. This clone was picked up one time. The antigen remains unidentified. Overall study results and limits: Clonal expansion in partial responders at 0.1-3.0 mg/kg ranked among the lowest. The antigen specificity of the peripheral T cells (those that were expanded) was not determined.

Assay used: immunoSEQ multiplex PCR; TCRdb lists only in-frame clones, some missing. The sample shows roughly 23,000 clones, around 80% of them seen only once. The material was CD4+ or CD8+ T cells sorted from blood, obtained in a trial of the OX40 agonist ivuxolimab. The chain combines TRBV2 with TRBJ2-1, with D unclear. The TCR sequence derives from an adult with an advanced solid tumor such as melanoma, head and neck, liver or kidney cancer. CDR3 residues: CASSEEVLNNEQFF. The CDR3 DNA follows: TGTGCCAGCAGTGAAGAGGTTCTTAACAATGAGCAGTTCTTC.